This TCR beta chain was identified during a study of blood T cell repertoires in COVID-19. Generated by immunoSEQ multiplex PCR, the TCRdb table keeps only in-frame clones and is missing some. The table has roughly 300,000 clones, 85% to 90% seen once; the top ten hold roughly 1.9%. V lost 8 bases and J lost 8; bases outside the gene matches: 8. CDR1 is LNHDA and CDR2 is SQIVND in the germline V gene (reference sequence). The CDR3 sequence is 13 residues long. This receptor was taken from a woman in her thirties with COVID-19, enrolled during active disease. The sequenced sample consisted of peripheral blood. The rearrangement links TRBV19 to TRBJ1-4; 7 bases map to TRBD1. CDR3 in DNA: TGTGCCAGTTCCGGGACAGCAGAAGAAAAACTGTTTTTT. This codes for CASSGTAEEKLFF.